The 22 T cell receptor beta chains presented below share a single source sample, sequenced in a study of human T cells and chemical hapten exposure. Documented time point: patch test 2, 6 weeks after DPC sensitization. Treatment noted: therapeutic diphenylcyclopropenone sensitization with weekly scalp DPC. A single record per CDR3 protein comes from TCRdb applying MiXCR to the RACE reads. The sample lists some 80,000 distinct CDR3 sequences, roughly 11% occurring once. The sample was whole blood, taken in connection with sensitization to the hapten diphenylcyclopropenone (DPC). These receptors came from a young man with alopecia areata. Some clones in this sample may be carry-over from other donors' samples.

This clonotype was observed many times. The V and J genes are TRBV5-6 and TRBJ2-3, with D maybe TRBD2 (5 bases). Trimming removed 0 bases from V and 2 bases from J, with 10 bases in between. This CDR3 contains 15 residues. The V gene's germline CDR1 is SGHDT and CDR2 YYEEEE. CDR3 nucleotide sequence: TGTGCCAGCAGCTTGGAGCGAGCGGCCACAGATACGCAGTATTTT. This sequence encodes CASSLERAATDTQYF.

This clonotype came up many times. This chain connects TRBV10-3 to TRBJ2-2, with a weak D call TRBD1 (6 bases). The CDR3 extends over 14 amino acids. Germline CDR1 reads ENHRY; CDR2 reads SYGVKD. The V and J ends lost 8 bases and 3 bases respectively, with 13 bases between them. CDR3 sequence reads: CAIPRTADTGELFF. The CDR3 nucleotides read TGTGCCATCCCGCGGACAGCAGACACCGGGGAGCTGTTTTTT.

The chain links TRBV4-2 to TRBJ2-1; D is undetermined. Trimming took off 6 bases at V and 10 bases at J, with 13 bases between the two ends. The CDR3 is 12 residues long. Germline V gene sequence: CDR1 LGHNA, CDR2 YNFKEQ. This chain's CDR3 is CASRDSGPEQFF. CDR3 nucleotide sequence: TGTGCCAGCAGAGACTCCGGGCCAGAGCAGTTCTTC.

This clonotype was found a few times. This chain links TRBV12-3 or TRBV12-4 with TRBJ1-5; TRBD1 is a possible D gene (5 bases). There are 19 residues in the CDR3. V lost 5 bases to trimming and J lost 0 bases, with 23 bases between them. The CDR3 DNA reads as TGTGCCAGCAGTCCGGGAACAGCATCGGGGGTATATAGCAATCAGCCCCAGCATTTT. Its translation is CASSPGTASGVYSNQPQHF.

The chain couples TRBV4-3 to TRBJ1-1; D remains ambiguous. The CDR3 consists of 14 residues. V lost 1 base and J 5 bases, leaving 11 bases between the germline ends. CDR1 LGHNA and CDR2 YSLEER come from the germline V gene. The CDR3 sequence is CASSQVGGLTEAFF. The CDR3 DNA follows: TGCGCCAGCAGCCAAGTAGGAGGGTTGACTGAAGCTTTCTTT.

This clonotype came up a few times. This chain uses TRBV20-1 with TRBJ1-1; 9 nucleotides match TRBD1. The V gene end was trimmed by 3 bases and the J gene end by 2 bases; junction bases not matched to a gene: 4. The CDR3 length is 14 residues. Germline lookup yields CDR1 DFQATT and CDR2 SNEGSKA (reference sequence). The CDR3 nucleotides read TGCAGTGCTAGTGATACAGGGGGCAACACTGAAGCTTTCTTT. This sequence encodes CSASDTGGNTEAFF.

This clonotype occurred a few times. The chain combines TRBV7-8 with TRBJ2-5, with a tentative D call TRBD1 (5 bases). This CDR3 region has 14 residues. The germline V gene encodes CDR1 SGHVS and CDR2 FQNEAQ. V gave up 5 bases and J gave up 1 base, with 11 bases separating them. The CDR3 region has the DNA TGTGCCAGCAGCAGGACACGGCCCCAAGAGACCCAGTACTTC. Amino acids: CASSRTRPQETQYF.

This clonotype was seen many times. This chain joins TRBV7-9 and TRBJ1-5; 8 bases are shared with TRBD1. The CDR3 has 14 amino acids. Trimming took 5 bases from V and 2 from J; bases not matched to a gene: 2. CDR1 and CDR2 (germline): SEHNR, FQNEAQ (reference sequence). The CDR3 DNA reads as TGTGCCAGCAGCCCGGGACAGGGCAATCAGCCCCAGCATTTT. Protein sequence: CASSPGQGNQPQHF.

The V gene is TRBV18, the J gene TRBJ2-3; tentative D call: TRBD1 (6 bases). This CDR3 has 15 amino acids. From germline, CDR1 is KGHSH and CDR2 LQKENI. The V end lost 2 bases, the J end lost 2 bases, and 11 bases lay between the germline ends. CDR3 sequence reads: CASSPWTAVTDTQYF. In nucleotides, the CDR3 is TGTGCCAGCTCACCATGGACAGCAGTCACAGATACGCAGTATTTT. The variable domain in full, with the rest retrieved from reference TRBV18 and TRBJ2-3, is NAGVMQNPRHLVRRRGQEARLRCSPMKGHSHVYWYRQLPEEGLKFMVYLQKENIIDESGMPKERFSAEFPKEGPSILRIQQVVRGDSAAYFCASSPWTAVTDTQYFGPGTRLTVL.

This clonotype came up many times. The genes are TRBV11-2 and TRBJ1-1; TRBD1 matches 7 bases. The CDR3 is 14 residues long. Germline lookup yields CDR1 SGHAT and CDR2 FQNNGV. The V gene end was trimmed by 5 bases and the J gene end by 7 bases; junction bases not matched to a gene: 10. The CDR3 region is CASSTQGGLVEAFF. The CDR3 DNA reads as TGTGCCAGCAGCACCCAAGGGGGCCTCGTTGAAGCTTTCTTT. Full variable domain (outside the CDR3, taken from reference TRBV11-2 and TRBJ1-1): EAGVAQSPRYKIIEKRQSVAFWCNPISGHATLYWYQQILGQGPKLLIQFQNNGVVDDSQLPKDRFSAERLKGVDSTLKIQPAKLEDSAVYLCASSTQGGLVEAFFGQGTRLTVV.

This clonotype was seen at least ten times. The chain recombines TRBV5-5 with TRBJ2-1; D unclear. Germline CDR1 reads SGHKS; CDR2 reads YYEKEE (reference sequence). The CDR3 contains 14 residues. Trimming cost V 1 base and J 7 bases, with 12 bases left between them. CDR3 protein: CASSLSPPSNEQFF. CDR3 bases: TGTGCCAGCAGCTTGTCCCCCCCGAGTAATGAGCAGTTCTTC.

This clonotype was seen a handful of times. V is TRBV3-1 and J is TRBJ1-4; D may be TRBD1 (5 bases). The germline V gene has CDR1 LGHDT and CDR2 YNNKEL (reference sequence). The CDR3 spans 13 residues. V shed 1 base and J shed 7 bases, with 7 bases lying between them. The chain's CDR3 is CASSQGRGEKLFF. The CDR3, as DNA: TGTGCCAGCAGCCAAGGAAGGGGTGAAAAACTGTTTTTT.

Only a few counts were recorded for this clonotype. The chain joins TRBV6-6 to TRBJ1-5; D perhaps matches TRBD1 (5 bases). The CDR3 is 13 residues long. Trimming left V 7 bases short and J 4 bases short, with 11 bases between. Germline V CDR1 and CDR2: MNHNY, SVGAGI (reference sequence). CDR3 amino acids: CASTGRENQPQHF. DNA for the CDR3: TGTGCCAGCACAGGGAGAGAGAATCAGCCCCAGCATTTT.

This clonotype was detected only a few times. The chain links TRBV18 to TRBJ1-2; the match to TRBD1 covers 9 bases. This CDR3 contains 16 residues. Germline loops: CDR1 KGHSH, CDR2 LQKENI. With V trimmed by 2 bases and J by 5 bases, 9 bases remained unmatched. The CDR3 DNA reads as TGTGCCAGCTCACCATCCGGGACAGGGTACGAGTATGGCTACACCTTC. Amino acids: CASSPSGTGYEYGYTF.

This clonotype was counted many times. The genes are TRBV12-3 or TRBV12-4 and TRBJ1-1, with D possibly being TRBD1 (5 bases). V was trimmed by 3 bases and J by 5 bases, leaving 13 bases between them. CDR3 length: 14 residues. The CDR3 DNA reads as TGTGCCAGCAGTTTCCAGGGTTACGAAACTGAAGCTTTCTTT. Protein: CASSFQGYETEAFF.

The rearrangement joins TRBV7-9 to TRBJ2-5, with TRBD1 matching over 7 bases. Germline V gene data show CDR1 as SEHNR and CDR2 as FQNEAQ (reference sequence). Trimming cost V 3 bases and J 0 bases; bases outside gene matches: 7. The CDR3 consists of 16 residues. The DNA of the CDR3 is TGTGCCAGCAGCTTTTGGGGACAGTTGTACCAAGAGACCCAGTACTTC. It yields the protein CASSFWGQLYQETQYF. The full variable domain, completed using reference TRBV7-9 and TRBJ2-5, is DTGVSQNPRHKITKRGQNVTFRCDPISEHNRLYWYRQTLGQGPEFLTYFQNEAQLEKSRLLSDRFSAERPKGSFSTLEIQRTEQGDSAMYLCASSFWGQLYQETQYFGPGTRLLVL.

This clonotype was picked up a small number of times. This chain uses TRBV7-9 with TRBJ1-2; D is unclear. The CDR3 runs 17 residues. Germline V gene sequence: CDR1 SEHNR, CDR2 FQNEAQ (reference sequence). Deletions cut 1 base from V and 3 bases from J, with 18 bases between. In nucleotides, the CDR3 is TGTGCCAGCAGCTTAGAGGGAGACTCGGCCGCTTACTATGGCTACACCTTC. Translation: CASSLEGDSAAYYGYTF.

This clonotype was counted ten times or more. This sequence joins TRBV5-1 and TRBJ2-5, with a tentative D call TRBD1 (5 bases). CDR1 and CDR2 (germline): SGHRS, YFSETQ. V dropped 1 base and J dropped 10 bases, with 17 bases sitting between them. The CDR3 sequence is 14 residues long. The CDR3: CASSLTDRLGIQYF. DNA for the CDR3: TGCGCCAGCAGCTTGACAGACAGATTGGGGATCCAGTACTTC.

This clonotype was detected ten times or more. This chain connects TRBV18 to TRBJ1-6; 8 bases are a match to TRBD1. The CDR3 totals 17 residues. The germline gives CDR1 KGHSH, CDR2 LQKENI. V shed 3 bases, J shed 3 bases, and the junction held 7 bases outside the gene matches. CDR3 DNA sequence: TGTGCCAGCTCACCGACAGGGGATAGCCGCTATAATTCACCCCTCCACTTT. Its protein is CASSPTGDSRYNSPLHF. Looking up the rest from reference TRBV18 and TRBJ1-6 gives the full variable domain: NAGVMQNPRHLVRRRGQEARLRCSPMKGHSHVYWYRQLPEEGLKFMVYLQKENIIDESGMPKERFSAEFPKEGPSILRIQQVVRGDSAAYFCASSPTGDSRYNSPLHFGNGTRLTVT.

In this sample, this clonotype turned up a few times. The chain uses TRBV6-2 or TRBV6-3 and TRBJ1-1; tentative D call: TRBD1 (5 bases). Trimming removed 3 bases at V and 1 base at J, with 15 bases between. Per the germline V gene, CDR1 is MNHEY and CDR2 is SVGEGT. The CDR3 has 16 amino acids. CDR3 DNA sequence: TGTGCCAGCAGTTATAAACGGGGGAGGTGGAACACTGAAGCTTTCTTT. Translation: CASSYKRGRWNTEAFF.

This chain uses TRBV2 with TRBJ1-5; D not certain. In germline, CDR1 is SNHLY, CDR2 FYNNEI. V dropped 8 bases and J dropped 3 bases, with 8 bases sitting between them. This CDR3 contains 12 residues. The CDR3 reads CASADNNQPQHF. As DNA, the CDR3 is TGTGCCAGCGCGGATAACAATCAGCCCCAGCATTTT.

A few counts support this clonotype. The CDR3 is CASSKEYEQYF. CDR3 sequence (DNA): TGTGCCAGCAGTAAGGAGTACGAGCAGTACTTC. This rearrangement joins TRBV12-3 or TRBV12-4 to TRBJ2-7; the D is unclear. V was clipped by 5 bases and J by 4 bases, with 6 bases between them. The CDR3 sequence is 11 residues long.